This TCR beta chain stems from a study of cytomegalovirus exposure and HLA in healthy donors (dated by TCRdb to 2016 to 2017). In the study overall: In an earlier analysis of 550 to 750 of the donors, 250 to 300 Gb of sequence data and some 100 million unique TCR beta sequences from 150 million to 200 million T cells were reported. About 300 gigabases of sequencing data and approximately 92 million unique TCR sequences made up an early release that covered several hundred HLA-typed donors. Among the approximately 400 genotyped donors, 81% belonged to the genetic ancestry cluster associated with self-reported Caucasian donors. The aim of the study was to test whether cataloging public T cell receptors could identify signatures of past pathogen exposure. The study used immunosequencing to profile the T cell repertoires of several hundred subjects and linked those repertoires to cytomegalovirus serostatus. Along with the approximately 650-subject first cohort, a separate validation cohort of over a hundred different subjects was used. To predict cytomegalovirus infection status, the study brought together high-throughput TCR immunosequencing, statistical association of individual TCRs with disease status, and machine learning. To study patterns of TCR occurrence, a later analysis re-analyzed previously published TCR beta repertoires from more than 550 donors and added high-resolution HLA genotyping. Rather than drawing on any new phenotypic data, the later analysis identified candidate immune exposures from TCR beta sequences and the way those sequences occurred across donors. To decide whether each TCR beta V gene segment behaved as functional or pseudogenic, an earlier analysis of fewer than 750 of the donors relied on high-throughput TCR beta sequencing. Donor age, sex, ethnicity and CMV serostatus were collected together with the repertoire data. A later genetic analysis took genome-wide SNP genotypes for about 55% of the roughly 700 donors and used that subset as a discovery cohort. Every repertoire in the discovery cohort had been generated on one and the same sequencing platform. Class I and class II HLA loci were covered by the typing at four-digit resolution. The number of typed donors differed by locus: about 620-630 for A, B, C, DRB1 and DQB1; approximately 530 for DQA1; approximately 600 for DPA1; and approximately 450 for DPB1. Roughly five DR-DQ haplotypes were handled as single units for association and clustering because linkage in the cohort was strong. Among 300 to 500 genotyped donors of the cohort, an average of approximately 240,000 unique TCR beta nucleotide sequences was sequenced per donor, of which about 18% were non-productive. Results the study describes overall, beyond this receptor: Because counts were too low, about 15 rarely observed V segments, including chromosome 9 orphons, were left out of the earlier analysis of 587 of the donors. Because HLA typing was missing for some donors at each locus, association tests included only the typed subset. Compared with equally common non-associated chains, HLA-associated TCR beta chains in a later analysis were more clonally expanded and had lower generation probabilities. While some public TCRs were present in many individuals, most TCR sequences turned up only very rarely across donors. Assigning TCR associations to individual alleles was difficult when HLA alleles, especially DR and DQ, strongly co-occurred. The presence/absence analyses assumed that sequencing depth was roughly uniform across donors, and that assumption may not be true. Cytomegalovirus status was reported to be diagnosed by the classifier with high specificity and sensitivity in both the original and validation cohorts. In vitro tests confirmed that a few of the cytomegalovirus-associated TCR beta chains recognize cytomegalovirus antigens. A later analysis reported that several top co-occurrence clusters appeared linked to parvovirus B19, influenza, CMV and Epstein-Barr virus. V-gene and J-gene trimming of TCR beta chains was associated with a missense DCLRE1C variant in a later genetic analysis, and the association was replicated in an independent cohort. This cohort had only TCR beta chains sequenced, and the lack of alpha or paired-chain data limited which features could be detected. According to the authors, the approach could potentially be generalized to other disease states and immunological phenotypes. Some IMGT-functional V segments, including TRBV6-2 and TRBV6-3, could not be distinguished by the 87-base-pair reads and were therefore excluded. Broadly in line with IMGT annotations, most TCR beta V segments showed up in productive rearrangements about 87% or about 30% of the time in an earlier analysis of roughly 590 of the donors. A later analysis associated approximately 17,000 TCR beta sequences with specific HLA alleles at a false discovery rate of 0.05. A further reported finding was that TCR beta sequences accurately predicted the HLA-A and HLA-B alleles for most subjects in the first cohort. In the study, approximately 160 TCR beta chains were listed as associated with cytomegalovirus. Immune exposure information for the cohort was limited to CMV serostatus. A later genetic analysis reported fewer N-insertions in productive TCRs among donors in an Asian-associated ancestry cluster than the approximately 700-donor mean. Most CMV-associated TCR beta chains appeared to be HLA-restricted in a later analysis, and the HLA associations seemed to be driven largely by CMV exposure. Correlated functional status among segregating V segments might reflect linkage disequilibrium, but an unknown experimental factor could not be ruled out. In a later analysis, TCR association rates were found to vary across HLA loci, with the most associated TCRs seen for DRB1 alleles and the fewest for HLA-C alleles. The sequencing pipeline was judged likely to have produced a cluster of highly shared sequence variants as a technical artifact.

The cohort consisted of hundreds of healthy bone marrow donors. At the time of sampling, all cohort members were nominally healthy, though unrecorded immune exposures were likely present. The donor tested CMV seropositive, placing the donor among the 289 seropositive members of the cohort. Every donor gave a peripheral blood sample, and the peripheral blood mononuclear cells from that sample were used for TCR beta sequencing. The Qiagen DNeasy Blood Extraction Kit was used to extract genomic DNA from the blood cell samples. Turning to this clone: Its cognate antigen has yet to be identified. The input lacks base qualities; no much larger clone sits a single base away.

The library was produced with the immunoSEQ multiplex PCR assay. A mixture of 60 forward primers for TCR Vbeta segments and 13 reverse primers for TCR Jbeta segments was used in the multiplex PCR. A multiplex PCR assay on genomic DNA amplified the CDR3 region of rearranged TCR beta genes. On the Illumina HiSeq System, the amplified TCR beta libraries were sequenced as 87-base-pair reads. The authors' pipeline ran thus. A later analysis counted about 82 million unique TCR beta chains across the 650 to 700 repertoires, and some 11 million of these chains were shared by at least two donors. A nearest-neighbor algorithm error-corrected the raw reads and collapsed the reads into unique sequences, merging closely related sequences to remove PCR and sequencing errors. V, D and J gene segments were assigned by aligning CDR3 sequences to IMGT reference sequences. For a sequence to be retained, a match of at least six nucleotides was required to both a V gene segment and a J gene segment. A rearrangement counted as productive if the CDR3 had no stop codons and remained in frame with V and J, and every other rearrangement counted as non-productive. Following IMGT convention, CDR3 was defined as the stretch from the second conserved V-encoded cysteine up to the conserved J-encoded phenylalanine. In an earlier analysis of 587 of the donors, sequences lacking an unambiguous match to a single V gene segment were excluded. In an earlier analysis of approximately 500 of the donors, a V segment was called functional when productive rearrangements were above 56.7%, and segregating when the standard deviation between donors exceeded 5%. A statistical classification framework was developed to diagnose cytomegalovirus status using the catalog of TCR beta chain sequences. V and J gene assignment, in a later analysis, came from comparing TCR nucleotide sequences with IMGT/GENE-DB human TR gene sequences. In a later analysis, CDR3 sequences and most-parsimonious VDJ recombination scenarios were assigned using the TCRdist pipeline. A later analysis defined each TCR beta chain by its CDR3 amino acid sequence plus V-gene family, and excluded reads lacking a unique V-gene family. A later analysis removed roughly 590 highly shared, low-generation-probability nucleotide sequences to deal with suspected cross-contamination and a sequencing artifact. In a later analysis, a clonal expansion index was calculated for each public chain from normalized within-repertoire ranks of inferred template counts. In a later analysis, generation probabilities were computed with a VDJ recombination model fitted to out-of-frame rearrangements, and the resulting probabilities were checked against IGoR. In a later analysis, TCR-TCR, TCR-HLA and TCR-CMV co-occurrence was scored with hypergeometric tests, and a repertoire-size bias correction was applied to TCR pairs. In a later analysis, false discovery rates were estimated by permuting HLA or CMV assignments 20 times. In a later analysis, co-occurring TCRs were grouped using DBSCAN, and TCRdist sequence similarity was added for clustering within HLA-allele-positive subsets. Co-occurrence clustering excluded repertoires with fewer than 30,000 or more than 120,000 public chains, plus five with anomalous nucleotide sharing. What TCRdb holds here is the immuneACCESS table cut down to in-frame rearrangements. Part of the clones is not present; checked against another copy, under half of the missing clones reflect an unresolved V gene, and the others are unexplained. D and trimming come from the DNA, and the V and J calls and clone size come from that table. This sample is represented by under 300,000 clones; approximately 81% of them were singletons. About 7.5% of the sample is in the top ten clones.

The CDR3 runs 12 amino acids, cysteine and phenylalanine included. Only the CDR3 DNA is retained, 36 bases long and in frame from the first base. Per the germline V gene, SGHRS is the CDR1 and YFSETQ is the CDR2. V is pared back by 4 bases and J by 6 bases, with 10 bases lying between the germline termini. The sample was PBMCs. The V and J genes are TRBV5-1 and TRBJ1-2; no confident D gene assignment can be made. This receptor was identified in a woman aged 60 to 75 in good health and CMV-seropositive. This receptor carries the CDR3 CASSISGNGYTF. The DNA sequence reads TGCGCCAGCAGCATTTCGGGTAATGGCTACACCTTC. Outside the CDR3, residues come from the reference TRBV5-1 and TRBJ1-2 proteins, so the full variable domain is: KAGVTQTPRYLIKTRGQQVTLSCSPISGHRSVSWYQQTPGQGLQFLFEYFSETQRNKGNFPGRFSGRQFSNSRSEMNVSTLELGDSALYLCASSISGNGYTFGSGTRLTVV.